These 30 T cell receptor beta chains were all obtained from the same sample, sequenced in a study of molecular identifiers for immune sequencing clone quantification. Using its own MiXCR run on the PCR reads, TCRdb lists one record per CDR3 protein. The sample holds 600,000 to 650,000 distinct CDR3 sequences, 20% seen once. The sequenced sample was naive CD8+ T cells from blood, with Jurkat cell RNA spiked in. Subset in this sample: FACS-sorted CD8+CD4-CCR7+CD45RA+ naive T cells. These receptors were taken from a human donor in good health. Some libraries in this study had Jurkat cell RNA spiked in.

This clonotype occurred many times. This chain uses TRBV11-2 with TRBJ2-1; D may be TRBD2 (5 bases). V was pared by 8 bases and J by 5 bases, with 16 bases between. CDR3 size: 14 residues. Germline-derived CDR1 and CDR2 are SGHAT and FQNNGV. Written as DNA, the CDR3 is TGTGCCAGCCTGCTCGGCGACTACCACAATGAGCAGTTCTTC. As protein: CASLLGDYHNEQFF.

This clonotype was seen many times. The V and J genes are TRBV20-1 and TRBJ2-4; either TRBD1 or TRBD2 may supply D (5 bases each). The V and J ends lost 6 bases and 7 bases respectively, with 16 bases between them. In germline, CDR1 is DFQATT, CDR2 SNEGSKA (reference sequence). CDR3 length: 13 amino acids. CDR3: CSATAGTVNIQYF. DNA of the CDR3: TGCAGTGCAACCGCAGGGACGGTTAACATTCAGTACTTC.

This clonotype has at least ten counts. The gene calls are TRBV5-1 and TRBJ2-3, with a tentative D call TRBD2 (6 bases). Germline CDR1 reads SGHRS; CDR2 reads YFSETQ. CDR3 length equals 16 residues. V was trimmed by 2 bases and J by 4 bases, leaving 17 bases between them. The CDR3 sequence: CASSLFPGEVADTQYF. DNA of the CDR3: TGCGCCAGCAGCTTATTTCCGGGGGAGGTAGCAGATACGCAGTATTTT.

Comments on this clonotype: A much larger clone is a single base away; this may be a read error. The V and J genes are TRBV2 and TRBJ1-4; TRBD1 is a possible D gene (6 bases). This CDR3 has 15 amino acids. Germline V lookup: CDR1 SNHLY, CDR2 FYNNEI. The CDR3 region is CASSEVPGHDEKLIF. CDR3 sequence (DNA): TGTGCCAGCAGTGAAGTCCCGGGACACGATGAAAAACTGATTTTT.

Concerning this clonotype: A much larger clone differs by one base, so this may be a read error. V and J are TRBV7-9 and TRBJ2-6; 12 bases match TRBD1. The germline CDR1 and CDR2 sequences are SEHNR and FQNEAQ (reference sequence). The CDR3 has 19 residues. V was clipped by 3 bases and J by 3 bases; unmatched bases: 9. CDR3 amino acids: CASSFPPGQGARGANVLTF. DNA for the CDR3: TGTGCCAGCAGCTTTCCCCCGGGACAGGGGGCGCGTGGGGCCAACGTCCTGACTTTC.

As for this clonotype: With a much larger clone just one base away, this may be a read error. V gene TRBV11-1 combines with J gene TRBJ2-7; TRBD2 matches at 11 bases. CDR1 is SGHAT, CDR2 FQDESV, per germline (reference sequence). This CDR3 comprises 18 residues. CDR3 protein: CASSEAGTSGPGGYEQCF. The CDR3 DNA reads as TGTGCCAGCAGCGAAGCCGGGACTAGCGGCCCTGGCGGATACGAGCAGTGCTTC.

A note on this clonotype: A read error is possible here, since a much larger clone lies one base away. J is TRBJ2-3 and V is TRBV4-2; 13 nucleotides agree with TRBD2. The CDR3 is 17 residues long. Losses at the gene ends were 0 bases for V and 9 bases for J; bases not matched to a gene: 9. From germline, CDR1 is LGHNA and CDR2 YNFKEQ. The CDR3 here is CASSQDSTSGRASTQYF. DNA of the CDR3: TGTGCCAGCAGCCAAGACTCAACTAGCGGGAGGGCCAGCACGCAGTATTTT.

Concerning this clonotype itself: This may arise from a read error, as a much more abundant clone is one base away. The chain carries TRBV20-1 and TRBJ2-7; D tentatively reads TRBD1 or TRBD2 (5 bases each). CDR3 length: 14 residues. V lost 1 base to trimming and J lost 3 bases, with 13 bases between them. Per the germline V gene, CDR1 is DFQATT and CDR2 is SNEGSKA (reference sequence). In DNA, the CDR3 is TGCAGTGCTAGAGGGAGAAGGGACCTCTACGAGCAGTACTTC. Its translation is CSARGRRDLYEQYF.

A word on this clonotype: A single base separates this from a much larger clone, so it may be a read error. This rearrangement joins TRBV19 to TRBJ2-7; maybe TRBD1 (6 bases). Trimming left V 3 bases short and J 2 bases short, with 14 bases between. Germline CDR1 is LNHDA and CDR2 is SQIVND (reference sequence). The CDR3 spans 15 residues. The CDR3 nucleotides read TGTGCCAGTAGTATCTGGGCAGGGGTTGCCTACGAGCAGTACTTC. It codes for CASSIWAGVAYEQYF.

The chain uses TRBV12-3 or TRBV12-4 and TRBJ2-5, with D perhaps TRBD2 (6 bases). This CDR3 has 14 residues. Deletions cut 4 bases from V and 7 bases from J, with 16 bases between. This chain's CDR3 is CASSSEGTLGTQYF. Here the CDR3 DNA reads TGTGCCAGCAGTTCGGAGGGAACCTTGGGGACCCAGTACTTC.

As concerns this clonotype: A junction boundary mismatches the germline segment, possibly from a read error. This chain links TRBV10-3 with TRBJ1-1; the D is unclear. Germline CDR1 ENHRY, CDR2 SYGVKD. This CDR3 spans 15 amino acids. The CDR3 region is CAVRGITAANTEAFF. CDR3 nucleotides: TGTGCCGTCAGAGGTATCACAGCAGCGAACACTGAAGCTTTCTTT.

Ten or more counts support this clonotype. CDR3 residues: CASSLYQGSNQPQHF. DNA of the CDR3: TGTGCCAGCAGTTTGTATCAGGGTAGCAATCAGCCCCAGCATTTT. This chain connects TRBV27 to TRBJ1-5; weak D call: TRBD1 (5 bases). Trimming took 3 bases from V and 0 from J, leaving 9 bases between them. Germline V gene sequence: CDR1 MNHEY, CDR2 SMNVEV (reference sequence). The CDR3 consists of 15 residues.

This clonotype was recorded many times. The chain employs TRBV28 and TRBJ2-5; D is unresolved. V gave up 2 bases and J gave up 5 bases, with 15 bases separating them. The CDR3 totals 15 residues. Germline CDR1 is MDHEN and CDR2 is SYDVKM. The CDR3 is CASSLVRSSSETQYF. The CDR3, as DNA: TGTGCCAGCAGTTTAGTTAGGAGTTCAAGCGAGACCCAGTACTTC.

V usage is TRBV11-2 and J usage is TRBJ2-5; D is perhaps TRBD1 (5 bases). The CDR3 has 15 amino acids. V lost 2 bases, J lost 5 bases, and 15 bases lay in between. Germline V gene sequence: CDR1 SGHAT, CDR2 FQNNGV. The CDR3 is CASSLYMGPGETQYF. CDR3 DNA sequence: TGTGCCAGCAGCTTATATATGGGGCCAGGGGAGACCCAGTACTTC.

The chain combines TRBV27 with TRBJ2-1; TRBD1 might be the D (6 bases). In germline, CDR1 is MNHEY, CDR2 SMNVEV (reference sequence). This CDR3 has 17 residues. V was cut by 0 bases and J by 2 bases, with 14 bases left in between. CDR3 bases: TGTGCCAGCAGTTTATCTCCAGGGGTGCAGACCTACAATGAGCAGTTCTTC. This sequence encodes CASSLSPGVQTYNEQFF.

This clonotype was recorded many times. The rearrangement joins TRBV7-9 to TRBJ2-4; 10 positions agree with TRBD2. With V trimmed by 5 bases and J by 11 bases, 9 bases remained unmatched. The germline gives CDR1 SEHNR, CDR2 FQNEAQ (reference sequence). This CDR3 region has 14 residues. The chain's CDR3 is CASSGQGLAHLQYF. CDR3 nucleotide sequence: TGTGCCAGCAGCGGCCAGGGACTAGCGCATCTTCAGTACTTC.

This clonotype has a handful of counts. The gene calls are TRBV6-5 and TRBJ2-7; D perhaps matches TRBD1 (5 bases). V dropped 3 bases and J dropped 3 bases, with 9 bases sitting between them. There are 13 residues in the CDR3. Germline loops: CDR1 MNHEY, CDR2 SVGAGI. CDR3 amino acids: CASSYPDNYEQYF. CDR3 DNA sequence: TGTGCCAGCAGTTATCCGGACAACTACGAGCAGTACTTC.

This clonotype was recorded a few times. V gene TRBV21-1 combines with J gene TRBJ2-5. TRBV21-1 is a recognized pseudogene. This CDR3 comprises 14 residues. CDR3 amino acids: CASIRGRQQETQYF. As DNA, the CDR3 is TGTGCCAGCATTCGAGGCAGGCAACAAGAGACCCAGTACTTC.

This clonotype has ten or more counts. The gene calls are TRBV6-2 or TRBV6-3 and TRBJ2-7; perhaps TRBD1 as D (6 bases). Looked up from germline, CDR1 is MNHEY and CDR2 is SVGEGT. The CDR3 is 15 amino acids. V dropped 6 bases and J dropped 7 bases, with 22 bases sitting between them. The CDR3 protein is CASRARTDLLPEQYF. CDR3 DNA sequence: TGTGCCAGCAGGGCCAGGACAGACCTACTACCGGAGCAGTACTTC.

There are many counts of this clonotype. This chain connects TRBV20-1 to TRBJ2-7; D remains ambiguous. The CDR3 totals 12 residues. V lost 0 bases to trimming and J lost 3 bases, with 6 bases between them. Looked up from germline, CDR1 is DFQATT and CDR2 is SNEGSKA (reference sequence). CDR3 DNA sequence: TGCAGTGCTAGAGATATAGACTACGAGCAGTACTTC. Its translation is CSARDIDYEQYF.

To note about this clonotype: A clone one base away is much larger, so this may be a read error. The J gene is TRBJ2-3, the V gene TRBV30, with 7 bases matching TRBD2. The germline gives CDR1 GTSNPN, CDR2 SVGIG (reference sequence). V was pared by 0 bases and J by 5 bases, with 8 bases of the junction left unmatched. The CDR3 contains 15 residues. The CDR3 loop reads CAWSVGSGGVDTQYF. For the CDR3, the DNA is TGTGCCTGGAGTGTAGGTTCGGGAGGTGTAGATACGCAGTATTTT.

This clonotype came up a few times. The chain combines TRBV6-6 with TRBJ2-1; 12 nucleotides align to TRBD1. V shed 4 bases, J shed 10 bases, and the junction held 11 bases outside the gene matches. This CDR3 comprises 16 residues. CDR1 MNHNY and CDR2 SVGAGI come from the germline V gene (reference sequence). The CDR3 loop is CASSSTAGTGGWEQFF. CDR3 coding DNA: TGTGCCAGCAGTTCCACCGCCGGGACAGGGGGCTGGGAGCAGTTCTTC.

This clonotype was seen repeatedly, ten times or more. V is TRBV7-6 and J is TRBJ1-1; 8 nucleotides match TRBD1. CDR1 is SGHVS and CDR2 is FNYEAQ in the germline V gene. CDR3 length: 15 amino acids. V was pared by 5 bases and J by 1 base, with 6 bases of the junction left unmatched. This chain's CDR3 is CASSPGQGRNTEAFF. CDR3 sequence (DNA): TGTGCCAGCAGCCCAGGACAGGGAAGGAACACTGAAGCTTTCTTT.

A word on this clonotype: This may arise from a read error, as a much more abundant clone is one base away. The CDR3 nucleotides read TGTGCCTGTAGTAGAACACCGACTTGGAACACTGAAGCTTTCTTT. It specifies CACSRTPTWNTEAFF. The chain recombines TRBV19 with TRBJ1-1; D call uncertain. Germline V gives CDR1 LNHDA, CDR2 SQIVND (reference sequence). CDR3 length: 15 amino acids.

Turning to this clonotype: One end of the junction varies from germline; a read error may be responsible. The V and J genes are TRBV2 and TRBJ2-7, with 8 bases identical to TRBD1. The CDR3 runs to 14 residues. Germline V gene lookup returns CDR1 SNHLY and CDR2 FYNNEI. Written as DNA, the CDR3 is TGTGCCAGCAGTGCCGGGACAGGCTCCCACGAGCAGTACTTC. Amino acids: CASSAGTGSHEQYF.

This clonotype showed up just a few times. This may be a read error, as it is one base from a much larger clone. This CDR3 is CAISRDDIDTQYF. DNA of the CDR3: TGTGCCATCAGTAGGGATGACATAGATACGCAGTATTTT. The rearrangement links TRBV10-3 to TRBJ2-3; D is unclear. There are 13 residues in the CDR3. The V end lost 5 bases, the J end lost 5 bases, and 11 bases lay between the germline ends. Germline V gene lookup returns CDR1 ENHRY and CDR2 SYGVKD.

This clonotype has only a few counts. A junction boundary mismatches the germline segment, possibly from a read error. This chain links TRBV24-1 with TRBJ2-3; a weak D match, TRBD2 (5 bases). The length of the CDR3 is 15 residues. From germline, CDR1 is KGHDR and CDR2 SFDVKD. Here the CDR3 reads CATSALPGTTATQYF. CDR3 coding DNA: TGTGCCACCAGTGCTTTGCCGGGAACCACAGCTACGCAGTATTTT.

This clonotype was seen many times. This chain connects TRBV29-1 to TRBJ2-3, with 9 bases fitting TRBD2. The CDR3 loop spans 14 amino acids. Germline lookup yields CDR1 SQVTM and CDR2 ANQGSEA. J gave up 4 bases and V 3 bases, and 5 bases lay outside the gene matches. CDR3 region: CSVDEREAPDTQYF. CDR3 bases: TGCAGCGTTGATGAGCGGGAGGCCCCAGATACGCAGTATTTT.

In this sample, this clonotype turned up many times. The V and J genes are TRBV7-9 and TRBJ2-3, with TRBD2 matching over 8 bases. V shed 4 bases and J 5 bases; nucleotides not matched to a gene: 5. The CDR3 totals 14 residues. Germline CDR1 reads SEHNR; CDR2 reads FQNEAQ (reference sequence). CDR3 sequence reads: CASSSGTSVDTQYF. The CDR3 coding sequence is TGTGCCAGCAGCTCGGGGACTAGTGTAGATACGCAGTATTTT.

The table lists this clonotype with many counts. The gene calls are TRBV12-3 or TRBV12-4 and TRBJ1-2; no clear D. The V end lost 4 bases, the J end lost 3 bases, and 6 bases lay between the germline ends. The length of the CDR3 is 12 residues. This CDR3 reads CASSSSYYGYTF. DNA of the CDR3: TGTGCCAGCAGTTCGTCTTACTATGGCTACACCTTC.